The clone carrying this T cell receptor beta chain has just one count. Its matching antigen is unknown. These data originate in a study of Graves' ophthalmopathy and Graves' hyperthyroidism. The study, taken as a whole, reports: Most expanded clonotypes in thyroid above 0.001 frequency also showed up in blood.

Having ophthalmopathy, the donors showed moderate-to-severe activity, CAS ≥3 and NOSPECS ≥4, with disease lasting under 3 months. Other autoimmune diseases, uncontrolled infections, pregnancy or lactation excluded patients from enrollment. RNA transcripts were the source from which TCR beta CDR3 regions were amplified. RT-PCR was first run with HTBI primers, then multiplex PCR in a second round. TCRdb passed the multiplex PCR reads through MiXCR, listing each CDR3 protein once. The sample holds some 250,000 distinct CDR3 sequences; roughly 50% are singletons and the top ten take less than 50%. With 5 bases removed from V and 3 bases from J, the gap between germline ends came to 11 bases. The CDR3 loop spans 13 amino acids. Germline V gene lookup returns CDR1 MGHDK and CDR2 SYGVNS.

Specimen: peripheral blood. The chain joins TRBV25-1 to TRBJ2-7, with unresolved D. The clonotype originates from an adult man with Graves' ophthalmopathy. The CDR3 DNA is TGTGCCAGCAGTTTCAAGGGCGGCTACGAGCAGTACTTC. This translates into CASSFKGGYEQYF.